This entry features one T cell receptor beta chain sequence. Its specificity is not known. The entry originates in a study of T cell repertoires in cytomegalovirus infection. Study context: An indication of both CMV infection and matching HLA type came from public TCR beta signatures.

TCRdb redid the calling of the reads with MiXCR, one entry per CDR3 protein. Of approximately 400,000 distinct CDR3 sequences in the sample, 30% to 40% are singletons; the top ten hold roughly an eighth. The study's findings and limits: CMV-specific HLA-C-restricted TCR beta clonotypes dominated the ex vivo response. Individuals carrying CMV plus the relevant HLA were identified by cumulative frequency of public TCR beta families.

The TCR comes from a human donor in good health (CMV status not recorded). Some clones in this sample may be carry-over from other donors' samples. The sequencing input was PBMCs.

The CDR3 here is CASSVRAGGETQYF. CDR3 nucleotide sequence: TGTGCCAGCAGTGTCCGGGCAGGGGGAGAGACCCAGTACTTC. J is TRBJ2-5 and V is TRBV25-1; 7 bases fit TRBD1. The CDR3 extends over 14 amino acids. CDR1 and CDR2 (germline): MGHDK, SYGVNS. The V segment lost 4 bases and the J segment 4 bases; nucleotides outside the gene matches: 6.